This T cell receptor beta chain was recorded in a study of blood T cell repertoires in COVID-19. About the research overall: From the United States, Italy and Spain came samples of acute and convalescent COVID-19. Sources were T cells, B-cell-depleted T cells, or PBMCs; the material itself was cDNA or gDNA.

The repertoire was sequenced with immunoSEQ multiplex PCR; TCRdb's copy has only in-frame clones and lacks some. The sample includes roughly 180,000 clones, around 76% seen only once; the top ten take 8.6%. Looked up from germline, CDR1 is LNHDA and CDR2 is SQIVND (reference sequence). The V end lost 3 bases, the J end lost 0 bases, and 15 bases lay between the germline ends. The CDR3 contains 17 residues. The source material was peripheral blood. The chain is built from TRBV19 and TRBJ1-3, with D tentatively TRBD1 (5 bases). The receptor was isolated from a woman aged 50 to 60 with active or convalescent COVID-19. CDR3 region: CASSMTTTAPSGNTIYF. In DNA form, the CDR3 reads TGTGCCAGTAGTATGACCACGACAGCCCCCTCTGGAAACACCATATATTTT.